What follows are 21 T cell receptor beta chains derived from one specimen sequenced in a study of control samples from healthy donors and cancer patients. Sequenced by immunoSEQ multiplex PCR; TCRdb stores in-frame clones only, minus some. The sample includes about 170,000 clones, around 88% of them seen just once. Material for sequencing was blood. All receptors come from a woman in her twenties or thirties in good health.

The rearrangement links TRBV5-6 to TRBJ2-6; no clear D. The CDR3 covers 16 residues. Germline lookup yields CDR1 SGHDT and CDR2 YYEEEE. With 1 base removed from V and 1 base from J, the gap between germline ends came to 9 bases. Here the CDR3 reads CASSLTTSSGANVLTF. CDR3 bases: TGTGCCAGCAGCTTGACAACCTCTTCTGGGGCCAACGTCCTGACTTTC.

The chain uses TRBV5-6 and TRBJ2-3; D unclear. The CDR3 length is 17 residues. Trimming took 0 bases from V and 0 from J, leaving 14 bases between them. Germline assignment: CDR1 SGHDT and CDR2 YYEEEE. The CDR3 is CASSLARSGSSTDTQYF. Here the CDR3 DNA reads TGTGCCAGCAGCTTGGCCCGGTCAGGTTCTAGCACAGATACGCAGTATTTT.

The V and J genes are TRBV5-5 and TRBJ2-7; maybe TRBD1 (7 bases). V dropped 1 base and J dropped 4 bases, with 18 bases sitting between them. CDR3 length: 16 amino acids. Looked up from germline, CDR1 is SGHKS and CDR2 is YYEKEE (reference sequence). Written as DNA, the CDR3 is TGTGCCAGCAGCTTGCGATGGATCCAGGGGGGATACGAGCAGTACTTC. Its translation is CASSLRWIQGGYEQYF. Based on the CDR3 plus reference TRBV5-5 and TRBJ2-7, the full variable domain is DAGVTQSPTHLIKTRGQQVTLRCSPISGHKSVSWYQQVLGQGPQFIFQYYEKEERGRGNFPDRFSARQFPNYSSELNVNALLLGDSALYLCASSLRWIQGGYEQYFGPGTRLTVT.

The chain uses TRBV7-9 and TRBJ1-1, with D perhaps matching TRBD1 (5 bases). The CDR3 covers 13 residues. With 4 bases removed from V and 1 base from J, the gap between germline ends came to 7 bases. Germline lookup yields CDR1 SEHNR and CDR2 FQNEAQ (reference sequence). CDR3 coding DNA: TGTGCCAGCAGCTCGGACACGAACACTGAAGCTTTCTTT. The encoded protein is CASSSDTNTEAFF.

The chain combines TRBV19 with TRBJ2-3; a weak D match, TRBD1 (5 bases). Trimming stripped 6 bases from V and 1 base from J, with 11 bases between. Germline values: CDR1 LNHDA, CDR2 SQIVND (reference sequence). The CDR3 runs to 14 residues. The CDR3 region is CASRDTWRTDTQYF. CDR3 coding DNA: TGTGCCAGTAGGGACACCTGGCGCACAGATACGCAGTATTTT.

V is TRBV5-4 and J is TRBJ2-7; 8 bases fit TRBD1. This CDR3 comprises 14 residues. The V segment lost 4 bases and the J segment 2 bases; nucleotides outside the gene matches: 5. The germline CDR1 and CDR2 sequences are SGHNT and YYREEE (reference sequence). The CDR3 DNA reads TGTGCCAGCAGCCAGGACAGGGTGACCTACGAGCAGTACTTC. This translates into CASSQDRVTYEQYF.

CDR3 protein: CASSLRLAGGSTDTQYF. The CDR3 DNA reads TGTGCCAGCAGCTTGCGACTAGCGGGGGGAAGCACAGATACGCAGTATTTT. The chain has TRBV5-4 and TRBJ2-3; 13 bases map to TRBD2. V trimming: 1 base; J trimming: 0 bases; junction bases outside the gene matches: 2. Germline CDR1 and CDR2: SGHNT and YYREEE (reference sequence). The length of the CDR3 is 17 residues.

DNA for the CDR3: TGCGCCAGCGGCACAGGGAACACTGAAGCTTTCTTT. Its protein product is CASGTGNTEAFF. The rearrangement joins TRBV4-1 to TRBJ1-1; possible D gene TRBD1, 5 bases. V was cut by 8 bases and J by 1 base, with 8 bases left in between. The CDR3 has 12 amino acids. CDR1 and CDR2 (germline): MGHRA, YSYEKL.

The rearrangement links TRBV4-1 to TRBJ2-2; D is perhaps TRBD2 (5 bases). The germline gives CDR1 MGHRA, CDR2 YSYEKL. Trimming pared 5 bases from V and 5 bases from J, leaving 18 bases between. The CDR3 extends over 16 amino acids. For the CDR3, the DNA is TGCGCCAGCAGCTTTCGACGCTCCCCGGGAACCGGGGAGCTGTTTTTT. Amino acids: CASSFRRSPGTGELFF.

The chain joins TRBV7-2 to TRBJ1-4; unclear D gene. V was cut by 5 bases and J by 0 bases, with 10 bases left in between. CDR3 length: 15 residues. Germline V gives CDR1 SGHTA, CDR2 FQGNSA. The CDR3: CASSPYGATNEKLFF. The CDR3 DNA reads TGTGCCAGCAGCCCGTACGGAGCAACTAATGAAAAACTGTTTTTT.

The chain uses TRBV9 and TRBJ1-6; maybe TRBD1 (5 bases). Germline CDR1 and CDR2: SGDLS and YYNGEE. Trimming took 4 bases from V and 8 from J, leaving 16 bases between them. The CDR3 runs to 15 residues. CDR3 nucleotide sequence: TGTGCCAGCAGCCCAACGGGACGGGACTATTCACCCCTCCACTTT. Its protein is CASSPTGRDYSPLHF.

V usage is TRBV5-6 and J usage is TRBJ2-4; D ambiguous. This CDR3 is built from 16 residues. Trimming cost V 4 bases and J 4 bases, with 18 bases left between them. Germline loops: CDR1 SGHDT, CDR2 YYEEEE. The CDR3 DNA reads as TGTGCCAGCAGCCCGAAGTCGGCCCAGATTAAAAACATTCAGTACTTC. As protein: CASSPKSAQIKNIQYF.

The genes are TRBV7-9 and TRBJ1-4; the match to TRBD1 covers 10 bases. This CDR3 spans 14 amino acids. J was trimmed by 7 bases and V by 5 bases; bases with no gene match: 4. In germline, CDR1 is SEHNR, CDR2 FQNEAQ (reference sequence). This CDR3 is CASSPGQGGEKLFF. Here the CDR3 DNA reads TGTGCCAGCAGCCCAGGACAGGGGGGTGAAAAACTGTTTTTT.

Only a few counts were recorded for this clone. The gene calls are TRBV3-1 (or the pseudogene TRBV3-2) and TRBJ1-1; 9 positions match TRBD1. Germline CDR1 reads LGHDT; CDR2 reads YNNKEL (reference sequence). The length of the CDR3 is 15 residues. V lost 0 bases to trimming and J lost 7 bases; unmatched junction nucleotides: 6. The CDR3 sequence: CASSQEGQGVSEAFF. The CDR3 DNA reads TGTGCCAGCAGCCAAGAGGGACAGGGTGTAAGTGAAGCTTTCTTT.

This chain joins TRBV1 and TRBJ2-7; the DNA was not used to check the table's D call, TRBD2. TRBV1 is a pseudogene segment. CDR3 length: 14 amino acids. Here the CDR3 reads CTSSQERGGYEQYV. The CDR3 nucleotides are TGCACCAGCAGCCAAGAACGGGGGGGGTACGAGCAGTACGTC.

V and J are TRBV14 and TRBJ2-1; the match to TRBD2 covers 8 bases. The CDR3 extends over 17 amino acids. The V gene end was trimmed by 0 bases and the J gene end by 4 bases; junction bases not matched to a gene: 8. CDR1 and CDR2 from the germline V gene are SGHDN and FVKESK. The CDR3: CASSQEGLGGRYNEQFF. In nucleotides, the CDR3 is TGTGCCAGCAGCCAAGAGGGACTAGGGGGGAGGTACAATGAGCAGTTCTTC. Drawing the rest from reference TRBV14 and TRBJ2-1, the complete variable domain is EAGVTQFPSHSVIEKGQTVTLRCDPISGHDNLYWYRRVMGKEIKFLLHFVKESKQDESGMPNNRFLAERTGGTYSTLKVQPAELEDSGVYFCASSQEGLGGRYNEQFFGPGTRLTVL.

The chain recombines TRBV11-2 with TRBJ1-2; D is uncertain. CDR1 SGHAT and CDR2 FQNNGV come from the germline V gene. The CDR3 loop spans 14 amino acids. Trimming cost V 0 bases and J 5 bases, with 10 bases left between them. The CDR3 DNA is TGTGCCAGCAGCTTAGAGCAGAACATGTATGGCTACACCTTC. Translation: CASSLEQNMYGYTF.

V gene TRBV7-9 combines with J gene TRBJ2-5; D is unclear. Germline assignment: CDR1 SEHNR and CDR2 FQNEAQ (reference sequence). V lost 1 base and J 5 bases, leaving 11 bases between the germline ends. The CDR3 totals 14 residues. The CDR3 nucleotides are TGTGCCAGCAGCTTAGTTACTTTGTCGGAGACCCAGTACTTC. Encoded protein: CASSLVTLSETQYF.

This clone appeared once. The rearrangement links TRBV27 to TRBJ2-7; 10 nucleotides line up with TRBD2. V trimming: 2 bases; J trimming: 9 bases; junction bases outside the gene matches: 10. Germline V gene data show CDR1 as MNHEY and CDR2 as SMNVEV (reference sequence). This CDR3 is built from 15 residues. CDR3 in amino acids: CASSLPLAGVRWQYV. As DNA, the CDR3 is TGTGCCAGCAGTTTACCCCTAGCGGGGGTCCGGTGGCAGTACGTC.

The chain employs TRBV6-4 and TRBJ1-1; 9 positions match TRBD1. CDR1 MRHNA and CDR2 SNTAGT come from the germline V gene. The CDR3 runs to 14 residues. V lost 0 bases and J lost 8; bases outside the gene matches: 4. CDR3 loop: CASSDSIGQGEAFF. The CDR3, as DNA: TGTGCCAGCAGTGACTCAATCGGACAGGGGGAAGCTTTCTTT.

A few counts support this clone. The gene calls are TRBV9 and TRBJ2-2; D is perhaps TRBD2 (5 bases). The V end lost 0 bases, the J end lost 4 bases, and 13 bases lay between the germline ends. The CDR3 loop spans 16 amino acids. The germline gives CDR1 SGDLS, CDR2 YYNGEE. The chain's CDR3 is CASSVAVGRSTGELFF. CDR3 sequence (DNA): TGTGCCAGCAGCGTAGCTGTTGGGAGATCCACCGGGGAGCTGTTTTTT.